This T cell receptor (beta chain) was identified during a study of beta chain features in type 1 diabetes. This clone was detected a few times. All of the isolated RNA was reverse transcribed, so expressed TCRB transcripts were sequenced. Data came from immunoSEQ multiplex PCR; TCRdb stores just in-frame clones and leaves some out. This sample has 200,000 to 300,000 clones, with roughly 14% found just once. The V gene lost 1 base and the J gene lost 8 bases, with 12 bases spanning the gap. The CDR3 length is 14 residues. Germline V gene data show CDR1 as SGHTA and CDR2 as FQGNSA. V is TRBV7-2 and J is TRBJ2-1; tentative D call: TRBD2 (5 bases). This TCR was recovered from a woman between 40 and 55 years old in good health. Sequencing used naive CD4+ T cells from blood. CDR3: CASSLVAGNYEQFF. CDR3 in DNA: TGTGCCAGCAGCTTAGTTGCCGGGAACTATGAGCAGTTCTTC.